The rows below give T cell receptor beta chains drawn from one sample of a study of blood T cell repertoires in COVID-19. TCRdb's table, derived via immunoSEQ multiplex PCR, lists solely in-frame clones and lacks some. The sample consists of over 200,000 clones, 75% to 95% of them appearing once. Sequencing was done on a sample of peripheral blood. These receptors were taken from a person under 35 with COVID-19, enrolled during active disease. The CDR3 runs from the conserved cysteine through the conserved F or W. The order of the fields is J gene, V gene, D gene, CDR3 DNA, CDR3 protein. The D gene is left open where the match is weak.

j_call: TRBJ2-7; v_call: TRBV6-2/TRBV6-3; d_call: TRBD1; cdr3_nt: TGTGCCAGCAGCAGCCGGGACAGAGAGCAGTACTTC; cdr3_aa: CASSSRDREQYF
j_call: TRBJ2-2; v_call: TRBV7-2; d_call: TRBD2; cdr3_nt: TGTGCCAGCAGCCACGGGACTACAAACACCGGGGAGCTGTTTTTT; cdr3_aa: CASSHGTTNTGELFF
j_call: TRBJ1-3; v_call: TRBV7-8; d_call: .; cdr3_nt: TGTGCCAGCAGCTTAGGTGGTGTACAATCGGGAAACACCATATATTTT; cdr3_aa: CASSLGGVQSGNTIYF
j_call: TRBJ1-1; v_call: TRBV6-5; d_call: TRBD1; cdr3_nt: TGTGCCAGCAGTTACTCCCTAGGGGGCATGGGCACTGAAGCTTTCTTT; cdr3_aa: CASSYSLGGMGTEAFF
j_call: TRBJ1-2; v_call: TRBV5-1; d_call: .; cdr3_nt: TGCGCCAGCAGCGACCAGGGCGGGGTCTCTGGCTACACCTTC; cdr3_aa: CASSDQGGVSGYTF
j_call: TRBJ2-3; v_call: TRBV7-8; d_call: TRBD2; cdr3_nt: TGTGCCAGCAGCTTGGGGACTAGCGGGAGGACGCAGTATTTT; cdr3_aa: CASSLGTSGRTQYF
j_call: TRBJ2-2; v_call: TRBV7-2; d_call: .; cdr3_nt: TGTGCCAGCAGCTTAGATGTTTCTAAGCTGTTTTTT; cdr3_aa: CASSLDVSKLFF
j_call: TRBJ2-7; v_call: TRBV11-2; d_call: .; cdr3_nt: TGTGCCAGCAGCCTAAGGGGCAGGGCCTCCTACGAGCAGTACTTC; cdr3_aa: CASSLRGRASYEQYF
j_call: TRBJ2-1; v_call: TRBV28; d_call: .; cdr3_nt: TGTGCCAGCAGTTTAACCTACAGCAATGAGCAGTTCTTC; cdr3_aa: CASSLTYSNEQFF
j_call: TRBJ1-5; v_call: TRBV6-2/TRBV6-3; d_call: .; cdr3_nt: TGTGCCAGCAGTTATGGAGAAAATCAGCCCCAGCATTTT; cdr3_aa: CASSYGENQPQHF
j_call: TRBJ1-5; v_call: TRBV29-1; d_call: .; cdr3_nt: TGCAGCGCCTCTGACAGTGTAGGCCAGCCCCAGCATTTT; cdr3_aa: CSASDSVGQPQHF
j_call: TRBJ2-7; v_call: TRBV12-3/TRBV12-4; d_call: .; cdr3_nt: TGTGCCAGCAGTTCTCTGTCCGGCGAGCAGTACTTC; cdr3_aa: CASSSLSGEQYF
j_call: TRBJ1-6; v_call: TRBV27; d_call: TRBD1; cdr3_nt: TGTGCCAGCAGTTTATTGGGGGACAGGGTTTCGGCCCTCCACTTT; cdr3_aa: CASSLLGDRVSALHF